The 13 T cell receptor beta chains below were found in one sample sequenced in a study of cytomegalovirus exposure and HLA in healthy donors. 60 Vbeta and 13 Jbeta primers were used in PCR. TCRdb keeps only in-frame clones here, not all; method: immunoSEQ multiplex PCR. Its listing shows around 76,000 clones. Sequencing input: PBMCs. All receptors derive from a woman aged 55-70 years in good health and CMV-seronegative.

V usage is TRBV2 and J usage is TRBJ2-5, with TRBD1 identical over 8 bases. The ends lost 7 bases at V and 5 bases at J; junction bases unmatched: 9. Germline CDR1 SNHLY, CDR2 FYNNEI. This CDR3 comprises 14 residues. CDR3 sequence: CASTSTGVVETQYF. CDR3 in DNA: TGTGCCAGCACTTCGACAGGGGTAGTTGAGACCCAGTACTTC.

This chain joins TRBV6-5 and TRBJ1-1, with D possibly matching TRBD1 (6 bases). There are 16 residues in the CDR3. Trimming left V 3 bases short and J 4 bases short, with 18 bases between. From germline, CDR1 is MNHEY and CDR2 SVGAGI. The CDR3 DNA reads TGTGCCAGCAGTTATAGGGTAGGGACACGGGGCACTGAAGCTTTCTTT. This encodes CASSYRVGTRGTEAFF.

V usage is TRBV2 and J usage is TRBJ1-1, with D possibly being TRBD1 (5 bases). Germline assignment: CDR1 SNHLY and CDR2 FYNNEI. The germline V and J ends were trimmed by 9 bases and 1 base, with 18 bases remaining between them. The CDR3 sequence is 15 residues long. The CDR3: CASTIQGSTNTEAFF. Here the CDR3 DNA reads TGTGCCAGTACCATCCAGGGATCTACGAACACTGAAGCTTTCTTT.

The chain recombines TRBV28 with TRBJ2-7; 7 bases are shared with TRBD2. The V and J ends lost 8 bases and 0 bases, in that order; junction bases with no gene match: 7. Germline lookup yields CDR1 MDHEN and CDR2 SYDVKM. The CDR3 is 14 residues long. CDR3 sequence: CASLGRGSSYEQYF. DNA of the CDR3: TGTGCCAGCTTAGGGCGCGGGAGCTCCTACGAGCAGTACTTC.

V and J are TRBV6-5 and TRBJ1-5, with D tentatively TRBD1 (5 bases). This CDR3 contains 16 residues. Per germline, CDR1 MNHEY and CDR2 SVGAGI. The V gene lost 0 bases and the J gene lost 2 bases, with 11 bases spanning the gap. The CDR3 is CASSYSSTGRNQPQHF. The DNA for the CDR3 is TGTGCCAGCAGTTACTCGAGTACAGGCCGCAATCAGCCCCAGCATTTT.

The J gene is TRBJ2-1, the V gene TRBV7-9; D call uncertain. Trimming pared 5 bases from V and 8 bases from J, leaving 10 bases between. The CDR3 loop spans 12 amino acids. The germline V gene encodes CDR1 SEHNR and CDR2 FQNEAQ (reference sequence). The CDR3 bases are TGTGCCAGCAGCCCCGTAGTTGATGAGCAGTTCTTC. Its translation is CASSPVVDEQFF.

This chain connects TRBV7-5 to TRBJ2-3; no DNA check was done on the table's D call, TRBD2. TRBV7-5 is a listed pseudogene. This CDR3 region has 16 residues. The CDR3 region has the DNA TGCGCCAGAAGACCCAGACTAGCGGGAGTCACAGATACGCAGTATTTT. This codes for CARRPRLAGVTDTQYF.

This chain links TRBV11-1 with TRBJ2-5, with 8 nucleotides matching TRBD1. J was trimmed by 3 bases and V by 5 bases; bases with no gene match: 5. The CDR3 covers 14 residues. CDR1 SGHAT and CDR2 FQDESV come from the germline V gene (reference sequence). CDR3 protein: CASSAGGNEETQYF. In nucleotides, the CDR3 is TGTGCCAGCAGCGCAGGGGGCAACGAAGAGACCCAGTACTTC. The variable domain in full, with the rest retrieved from reference TRBV11-1 and TRBJ2-5, is EAEVAQSPRYKITEKSQAVAFWCDPISGHATLYWYRQILGQGPELLVQFQDESVVDDSQLPKDRFSAERLKGVDSTLKIQPAELGDSAMYLCASSAGGNEETQYFGPGTRLLVL.

The V call is TRBV5-4, the J call TRBJ2-7; 8 bases map to TRBD2. After removal of 5 bases from V and 5 bases from J, the junction contained 9 bases not matched to a gene. The CDR3 is 14 amino acids. Germline-derived CDR1 and CDR2 are SGHNT and YYREEE (reference sequence). The CDR3 bases are TGTGCCAGCAGGCCTTTCAGCGGGAGAAACGAGCAGTACTTC. As protein: CASRPFSGRNEQYF. The whole variable domain, remainder taken from reference TRBV5-4 and TRBJ2-7, is ETGVTQSPTHLIKTRGQQVTLRCSSQSGHNTVSWYQQALGQGPQFIFQYYREEENGRGNFPPRFSGLQFPNYSSELNVNALELDDSALYLCASRPFSGRNEQYFGPGTRLTVT.

The chain carries TRBV5-1 and TRBJ2-3, with TRBD2 matching over 9 bases. The CDR3 loop spans 13 amino acids. CDR1 is SGHRS, CDR2 YFSETQ, per germline. Germline trimming cut 3 bases from V and 10 bases from J; bases unmatched to any gene: 6. Here the CDR3 reads CASSSSGGRAQYF. The CDR3 DNA reads TGCGCCAGCAGCTCGTCCGGCGGGAGGGCGCAGTATTTT.

The chain recombines TRBV5-1 with TRBJ2-7, with D tentatively TRBD2 (6 bases). CDR3 length: 14 amino acids. The germline CDR1 and CDR2 sequences are SGHRS and YFSETQ. V lost 4 bases and J lost 4, with 15 bases in between. The CDR3, as DNA: TGCGCCAGCAGCGACCAGGGAGGTGCGTACGAGCAGTACTTC. Amino acid sequence: CASSDQGGAYEQYF.

This chain joins TRBV30 and TRBJ2-4, with 7 bases that match TRBD2. V was clipped by 3 bases and J by 11 bases; unmatched bases: 7. CDR3 length: 12 amino acids. Germline V lookup: CDR1 GTSNPN, CDR2 SVGIG (reference sequence). CDR3 amino acids: CAWSSGEILQYF. As DNA, the CDR3 is TGTGCCTGGAGCAGCGGGGAAATTCTTCAGTACTTC. Drawing the rest from reference TRBV30 and TRBJ2-4, the complete variable domain is SQTIHQWPATLVQPVGSPLSLECTVEGTSNPNLYWYRQAAGRGLQLLFYSVGIGQISSEVPQNLSASRPQDRQFILSSKKLLLSDSGFYLCAWSSGEILQYFGAGTRLSVL.

This sequence joins TRBV28 and TRBJ1-1, with D possibly matching TRBD1 (5 bases). The V gene lost 2 bases and the J gene lost 3 bases, with 10 bases spanning the gap. The CDR3 totals 14 residues. CDR1 and CDR2 from the germline V gene are MDHEN and SYDVKM. Here the CDR3 reads CASSLTIGDTEAFF. CDR3 nucleotide sequence: TGTGCCAGCAGTTTAACAATAGGGGACACTGAAGCTTTCTTT.